This is a list of T cell receptor beta chains from one sample in a study of Tregs in tolerant kidney transplant recipients. Profiled with immunoSEQ multiplex PCR; TCRdb holds only in-frame clones, not every one. The sample gives roughly 250,000 clones, approximately 84% of which show up once; around 0.64% is in the top ten. Input material: CD4+ T cells from blood. The receptors derive from a human donor in good health. Both conserved end residues are part of each CDR3. D genes are given only for firm matches. Clone size is not always given. Where it is, it says once, few, many or a class for expanded clones.

>TRBJ2-3|13|-|TRBV7-2|-
TGTGCCAGCAGCTCCCAGGCCCCAGATACGCAGTATTTT
CASSSQAPDTQYF
>TRBJ1-1|13|-|TRBV18|-
TGTGCCAGCTCACCAAGCGCGAACACTGAAGCTTTCTTT
CASSPSANTEAFF
>TRBJ1-4|15|-|TRBV5-4|-
TGTGCCAGCAGCTTGGATCCAGGGGCTGAGGAAAAACTGTTTTTT
CASSLDPGAEEKLFF
>TRBJ2-7|14|-|TRBV5-4|-
TGTGCCAGCAGCTTGGGCCGGGTCACAGGCGAGCAGTACTTC
CASSLGRVTGEQYF
>TRBJ1-1|17|TRBD1|TRBV5-5|few
TGTGCCAGCAGCTTGCAGACAGGGGGTAGTTGGGGCACTGAAGCTTTCTTT
CASSLQTGGSWGTEAFF
>TRBJ2-5|11|-|TRBV6-5|-
TGTGCCAGCAGTTATTGGGAGACCCAGTACTTC
CASSYWETQYF
>TRBJ2-5|15|-|TRBV2|-
TGTGCCAGCAGTGAAGGGGACCCCGGGAAAGAGACCCAGTACTTC
CASSEGDPGKETQYF
>TRBJ2-5|18|TRBD2|TRBV4-1|-
TGCGCCAGCAGCCAAGAAATCGTACCGGCTAGCGGTGCTAAGGAGCAGTACTTC
CASSQEIVPASGAKEQYF
>TRBJ2-3|17|TRBD2|TRBV7-9|once
TGTGCCAGCAGCTTAAACCGCGGCGGGAGGGGGGAAGATACGCAGTATTTT
CASSLNRGGRGEDTQYF
>TRBJ2-1|14|-|TRBV6-5|-
TGTGCCAGCAGTTACTCGGGTTCCCCACGGGAGCAGTTCTTC
CASSYSGSPREQFF
>TRBJ1-5|15|TRBD1|TRBV5-1|once
TGCGCCAGCAGCTTGGGGACAGGGTTTGTACAGCCCCAGCATTTT
CASSLGTGFVQPQHF
>TRBJ1-3|12|-|TRBV18|-
TGTGCCAGCTCCCTTCACGGAAACACCATATATTTT
CASSLHGNTIYF
>TRBJ1-5|17|-|TRBV19|-
TGTGCCAGTAGTATAGACAGGGCCACTTATAGCAATCAGCCCCAGCATTTT
CASSIDRATYSNQPQHF
>TRBJ1-3|15|TRBD1|TRBV5-1|-
TGCGCCAGCAGCCAGACAGGGGGAGGTGGAAACACCATATATTTT
CASSQTGGGGNTIYF
>TRBJ2-1|14|TRBD1|TRBV19|few
TGTGCCAGTAGGTACAGGGGGCGCGAAAATGAGCAGTTCTTC
CASRYRGRENEQFF
>TRBJ2-2|14|-|TRBV5-1|-
TGCGCCAGCAGCTTCGGTGATGGCACCGGGGAGCTGTTTTTT
CASSFGDGTGELFF
>TRBJ2-7|17|-|TRBV30|-
TGTGCCTGGAGTGTACCCCCCCTGAGCGCGAGCTCCTACGAGCAGTACTTC
CAWSVPPLSASSYEQYF
>TRBJ2-1|13|-|TRBV11-3|-
TGTGCCAGCAGCTTAGGAGGGTGGGATGAGCAGTTCTTC
CASSLGGWDEQFF
>TRBJ2-1|16|-|TRBV15|-
TGTGCCACCAGCAGAGATAAAGGCAGGGGCTACAATGAGCAGTTCTTC
CATSRDKGRGYNEQFF
>TRBJ2-1|15|TRBD2|TRBV5-4|-
TGTGCCAGCAGCTTGAGTAGCGGGACCTACAATGAGCAGTTCTTC
CASSLSSGTYNEQFF